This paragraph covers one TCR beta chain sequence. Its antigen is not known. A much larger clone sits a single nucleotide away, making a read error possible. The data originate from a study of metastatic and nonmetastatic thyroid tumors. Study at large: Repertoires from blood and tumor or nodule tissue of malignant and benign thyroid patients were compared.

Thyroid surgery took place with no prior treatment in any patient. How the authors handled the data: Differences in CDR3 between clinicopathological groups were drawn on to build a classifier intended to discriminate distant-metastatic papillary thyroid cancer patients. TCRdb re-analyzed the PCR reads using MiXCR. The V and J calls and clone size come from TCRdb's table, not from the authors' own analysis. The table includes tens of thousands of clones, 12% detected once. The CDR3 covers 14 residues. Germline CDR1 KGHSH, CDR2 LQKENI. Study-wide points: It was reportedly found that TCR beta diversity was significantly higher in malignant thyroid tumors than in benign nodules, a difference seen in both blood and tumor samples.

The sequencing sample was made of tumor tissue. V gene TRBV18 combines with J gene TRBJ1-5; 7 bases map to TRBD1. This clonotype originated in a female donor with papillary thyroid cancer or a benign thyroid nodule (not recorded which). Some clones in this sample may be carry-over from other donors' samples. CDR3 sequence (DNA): TGTGCCAGCTCATCCTCGACAGGGAATCGGCCCCAGCATTTT. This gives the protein CASSSSTGNRPQHF.